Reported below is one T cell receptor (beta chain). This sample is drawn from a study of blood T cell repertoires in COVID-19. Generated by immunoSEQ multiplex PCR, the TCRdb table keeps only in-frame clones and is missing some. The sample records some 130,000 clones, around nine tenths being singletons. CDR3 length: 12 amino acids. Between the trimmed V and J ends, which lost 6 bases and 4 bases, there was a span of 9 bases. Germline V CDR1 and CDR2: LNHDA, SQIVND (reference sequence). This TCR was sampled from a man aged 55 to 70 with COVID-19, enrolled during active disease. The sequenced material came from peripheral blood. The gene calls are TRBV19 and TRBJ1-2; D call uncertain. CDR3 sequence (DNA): TGTGCCAGTAGAAACGAGTTCTATGGCTACACCTTC. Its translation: CASRNEFYGYTF.